Following are 18 T cell receptor beta chains from one sample sequenced in a study of control samples from healthy donors and cancer patients. The table came from immunoSEQ multiplex PCR; TCRdb's copy has only in-frame clones and leaves some out. The repertoire has 70,000 or so clones, about 90% of them found once; the top ten carry over 15%. Sequenced material: PBMCs. The receptor set was obtained from a man aged 55 to 69 with lung cancer.

The genes are TRBV24-1 and TRBJ2-3, with 7 bases matching TRBD1. The CDR3 extends over 14 amino acids. Looked up from germline, CDR1 is KGHDR and CDR2 is SFDVKD. The junction had 5 bases not matched to a gene; V was cut back by 3 bases and J by 6 bases. DNA for the CDR3: TGTGCCACCAGTGATACCGGGACAGCGGATACGCAGTATTTT. Amino acids: CATSDTGTADTQYF.

The chain joins TRBV5-1 to TRBJ1-2; TRBD1 might be the D (5 bases). The CDR3 spans 14 residues. Looked up from germline, CDR1 is SGHRS and CDR2 is YFSETQ. V dropped 4 bases and J dropped 2 bases, with 12 bases sitting between them. CDR3 bases: TGCGCCAGCAGCCCCGCCCGGGGGAACTATGGCTACACCTTC. This translates into CASSPARGNYGYTF. The full variable domain, with the rest looked up from reference TRBV5-1 and TRBJ1-2, is KAGVTQTPRYLIKTRGQQVTLSCSPISGHRSVSWYQQTPGQGLQFLFEYFSETQRNKGNFPGRFSGRQFSNSRSEMNVSTLELGDSALYLCASSPARGNYGYTFGSGTRLTVV.

The CDR3 sequence is CASSPTGKANYGYTF. The CDR3 region has the DNA TGTGCCAGCAGCCCCACTGGTAAAGCTAACTATGGCTACACCTTC. The chain recombines TRBV14 with TRBJ1-2; D remains ambiguous. V was pared by 4 bases and J by 0 bases, with 12 bases between. The CDR3 is 15 amino acids. Germline CDR1 reads SGHDN; CDR2 reads FVKESK.

A single count supports this clone. V gene TRBV10-3 combines with J gene TRBJ2-3; TRBD2 matches at 10 bases. V lost 2 bases to trimming and J lost 8 bases; unmatched junction nucleotides: 16. Looked up from germline, CDR1 is ENHRY and CDR2 is SYGVKD. The CDR3 spans 18 residues. The CDR3: CAISEPGTSDTLLRTQYF. The CDR3, as DNA: TGTGCCATCAGTGAGCCGGGGACTAGCGATACGCTCCTGCGTACGCAGTATTTT.

The chain has TRBV2 and TRBJ2-1, with 11 nucleotides matching TRBD1. The CDR3 length is 15 residues. The J segment lost 5 bases and the V segment lost 6 bases, leaving 6 bases of the junction unmatched. Germline loops: CDR1 SNHLY, CDR2 FYNNEI. The CDR3 protein is CASRTGTGGNNEQFF. In nucleotides, the CDR3 is TGTGCCAGCAGGACCGGGACAGGGGGAAACAATGAGCAGTTCTTC.

The CDR3 here is CASSEALGVGGNTIYF. The CDR3 DNA reads as TGTGCCAGCAGTGAAGCCCTCGGGGTTGGAGGAAACACCATATATTTT. The chain couples TRBV6-1 to TRBJ1-3; D is unclear. From germline, CDR1 is MNHNS and CDR2 SASEGT. CDR3 length: 16 amino acids. Trimming took 0 bases from V and 4 from J, leaving 13 bases between them.

The V call is TRBV6-5, the J call TRBJ2-4; TRBD2 aligns across 7 bases. The CDR3 sequence is 14 residues long. Germline trimming cut 3 bases from V and 7 bases from J; bases unmatched to any gene: 6. Looked up from germline, CDR1 is MNHEY and CDR2 is SVGAGI. For the CDR3, the DNA is TGTGCCAGCAGTTATGGGGCCGGGGGGAACATTCAGTACTTC. Encoded protein: CASSYGAGGNIQYF.

The chain is built from TRBV7-2 and TRBJ1-5, with 7 bases that match TRBD1. Germline CDR1 is SGHTA and CDR2 is FQGNSA. J was trimmed by 8 bases and V by 5 bases; bases with no gene match: 6. The CDR3 length is 13 residues. The CDR3 DNA is TGTGCCAGCAGCCCGGACAGGCGGGAGCCCCAGCATTTT. Its protein product is CASSPDRREPQHF.

This chain uses TRBV18 with TRBJ1-2; weak D call: TRBD1 (5 bases). Germline loops: CDR1 KGHSH, CDR2 LQKENI. V dropped 3 bases and J dropped 7 bases, with 15 bases sitting between them. The CDR3 has 14 residues. CDR3 in DNA: TGTGCCAGCTCACCCGACCCAGGGTTTGGTGGCTACACCTTC. Translated, it gives CASSPDPGFGGYTF.

The chain has TRBV7-3 and TRBJ2-1; D may be TRBD2 (6 bases). The CDR3 spans 18 residues. Germline assignment: CDR1 SGHTA and CDR2 FQGTGA. The V gene lost 5 bases and the J gene lost 8 bases, with 28 bases spanning the gap. The CDR3 nucleotides are TGTGCCAGCAGCCCCCTTGGCAGCGGGTTCGGACGGCACGATGAGCAGTTCTTC. It is translated as CASSPLGSGFGRHDEQFF.

Here the CDR3 DNA reads TGTGCCACCAGTGATTTTGTTAATGAGCAGTTCTTC. Translating it yields CATSDFVNEQFF. This chain uses TRBV24-1 with TRBJ2-1; D remains ambiguous. The germline CDR1 and CDR2 sequences are KGHDR and SFDVKD. V was pared by 1 base and J by 7 bases, with 4 bases between. This CDR3 region has 12 residues.

The chain combines TRBV11-3 with TRBJ2-1; the match to TRBD2 covers 11 bases. With 3 bases clipped from V and 4 bases from J, the junction kept 8 bases outside the gene matches. The germline CDR1 and CDR2 sequences are SGHNT and YENEEA. The CDR3 consists of 17 residues. The CDR3 sequence is CASSLTSLAGGYNEQFF. The CDR3 DNA is TGTGCCAGCAGCTTGACCTCATTAGCGGGGGGGTACAATGAGCAGTTCTTC.

J is TRBJ1-2 and V is TRBV5-4; D possibly corresponds to TRBD1 (6 bases). Trimming left V 4 bases short and J 7 bases short, with 14 bases between. Germline V gives CDR1 SGHNT, CDR2 YYREEE (reference sequence). The CDR3 runs to 13 residues. CDR3 nucleotides: TGTGCCAGCAGCCGGGACAATCTGGGTGGCTACACCTTC. Amino acid sequence: CASSRDNLGGYTF.

This rearrangement joins TRBV30 to TRBJ2-3, with 11 nucleotides matching TRBD1. The CDR3 totals 15 residues. Germline V lookup: CDR1 GTSNPN, CDR2 SVGIG (reference sequence). V dropped 2 bases and J dropped 5; count of bases not matched to a gene: 6. CDR3 region: CAWSRGQGAGDTQYF. The CDR3, as DNA: TGTGCCTGGAGTCGAGGACAGGGGGCCGGAGATACGCAGTATTTT.

The chain joins TRBV5-1 to TRBJ1-5; D is uncertain. V was clipped by 4 bases and J by 4 bases, with 12 bases between them. The CDR3 extends over 14 amino acids. Germline lookup yields CDR1 SGHRS and CDR2 YFSETQ. The DNA of the CDR3 is TGCGCCAGCAGCATAGGGCCTATGAATCAGCCCCAGCATTTT. Its protein product is CASSIGPMNQPQHF.

The rearrangement uses TRBV2 and TRBJ1-1; D is unclear. The CDR3 covers 13 residues. The V gene lost 7 bases and the J gene lost 2 bases, with 11 bases spanning the gap. CDR1 is SNHLY, CDR2 FYNNEI, per germline. CDR3 coding DNA: TGTGCCAGCAACGGGATCCTCAACACTGAAGCTTTCTTT. Its protein product is CASNGILNTEAFF.

J is TRBJ1-1 and V is TRBV7-2; the D gene is possibly TRBD1 (5 bases). The CDR3 loop spans 13 amino acids. Germline V gives CDR1 SGHTA, CDR2 FQGNSA. With 1 base removed from V and 8 bases from J, the gap between germline ends came to 11 bases. The CDR3 loop is CASSLDEGLEAFF. The CDR3 DNA sequence: TGTGCCAGCAGCTTAGATGAGGGGCTGGAAGCTTTCTTT.

This chain joins TRBV7-9 and TRBJ1-3; D unclear. V lost 5 bases, J lost 3 bases, and 11 bases lay in between. This CDR3 contains 14 residues. Looked up from germline, CDR1 is SEHNR and CDR2 is FQNEAQ (reference sequence). CDR3 in amino acids: CASSPDNYGNTIYF. CDR3 sequence (DNA): TGTGCCAGCAGCCCAGACAATTATGGAAACACCATATATTTT.